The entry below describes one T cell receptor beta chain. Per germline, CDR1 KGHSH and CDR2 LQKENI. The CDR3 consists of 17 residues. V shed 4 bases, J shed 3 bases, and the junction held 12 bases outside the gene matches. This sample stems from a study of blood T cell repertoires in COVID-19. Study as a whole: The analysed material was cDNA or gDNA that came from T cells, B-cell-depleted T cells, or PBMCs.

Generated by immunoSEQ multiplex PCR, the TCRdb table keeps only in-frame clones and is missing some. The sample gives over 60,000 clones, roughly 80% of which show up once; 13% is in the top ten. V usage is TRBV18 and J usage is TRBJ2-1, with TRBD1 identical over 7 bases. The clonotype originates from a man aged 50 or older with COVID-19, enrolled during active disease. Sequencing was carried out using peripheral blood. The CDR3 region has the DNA TGTGCCAGCTCACAGTCCCCTACAGGGGATTTCTACAATGAGCAGTTCTTC. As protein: CASSQSPTGDFYNEQFF.